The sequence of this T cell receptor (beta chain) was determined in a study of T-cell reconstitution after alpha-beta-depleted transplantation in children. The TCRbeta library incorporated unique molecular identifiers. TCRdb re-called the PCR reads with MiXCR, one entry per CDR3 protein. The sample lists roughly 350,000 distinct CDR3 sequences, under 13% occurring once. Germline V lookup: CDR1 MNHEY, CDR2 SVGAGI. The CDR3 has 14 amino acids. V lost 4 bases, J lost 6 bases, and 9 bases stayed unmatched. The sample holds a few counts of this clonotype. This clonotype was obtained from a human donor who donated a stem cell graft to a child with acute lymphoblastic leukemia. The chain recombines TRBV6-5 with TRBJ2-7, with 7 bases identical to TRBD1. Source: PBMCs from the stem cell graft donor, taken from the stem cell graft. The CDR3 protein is CASSSHRGSAEQYF. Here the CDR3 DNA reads TGTGCCAGCAGTTCCCACAGGGGAAGCGCCGAGCAGTACTTC.